This TCR beta chain was observed in a study of CD8 T cells in Susac syndrome. Study at large: Patients with Susac syndrome had blood drawn and were at that point therapy-naive, on corticosteroids, or on intravenous immunoglobulin alone.

Sequencing targeted TCR beta in blood CD8+ and CD4+ T cells. CDR1 and CDR2 (germline): SGHDN, FVKESK. This CDR3 has 15 residues. V shed 1 base and J 0 bases; nucleotides not matched to a gene: 3. Random hexamers were used to reverse transcribe roughly 0.45 to 1 ug of RNA. An immunoSEQ multiplex PCR generated amplified TCR beta CDR3 products spanning 54 Vbeta and 13 Jbeta. TCRdb reanalysed the immunoSEQ multiplex PCR reads using MiXCR and keeps one entry per CDR3 protein. Altogether 95,000 to 150,000 distinct CDR3 sequences are present, more than 90% being singletons, with the ten largest covering more than 0.2%.

The gene calls are TRBV14 and TRBJ2-7, with 7 bases fitting TRBD1. This sequence originates from a human donor with Susac syndrome. What was sequenced was CD8+ T cells from PBMCs. The CDR3 protein is CASSQGTGLSYEQYF. DNA of the CDR3: TGTGCCAGCAGCCAAGGGACAGGCCTCTCCTACGAGCAGTACTTC.